This T cell receptor beta chain was documented in a study of blood T cell repertoires in COVID-19. Germline CDR1 LGHDT, CDR2 YNNKEL (reference sequence). V lost 2 bases, J lost 3 bases, and 8 bases stayed unmatched. The CDR3 contains 17 residues. Authors' processing steps: Estimates of nucleated cell counts were drawn from the amplification of reference gene primers. Measured with immunoSEQ multiplex PCR; TCRdb has only the in-frame clones, and not every one. V, J and clone size reflect that table, while D and trimming were determined from the DNA. The table includes just over 300,000 clones, over 75% detected once.

Sample: PBMCs or T cells enriched from blood (not recorded which). The origin of this receptor is a man in his thirties or forties who had recovered from COVID-19. The chain employs TRBV3-1 (or the pseudogene TRBV3-2) and TRBJ2-3; 10 nucleotides match TRBD1. CDR3 sequence reads: CASSQSSGTGETDTQYF. The CDR3 DNA sequence: TGTGCCAGCAGCCAATCCTCCGGGACAGGGGAAACAGATACGCAGTATTTT.